Below are 20 T cell receptor beta chains sequenced from a single sample in a study of Tregs in tolerant kidney transplant recipients. This table comes from immunoSEQ multiplex PCR, and its TCRdb copy is limited to in-frame clones, with some not included. The sample is made up of approximately 31,000 clones, and the top ten hold roughly 8% of it. Sample: CD8+ T cells from blood, taken before the transplant. The receptors here all came from a human donor who received a combined kidney and bone marrow transplant.

For this clone: The CDR3 extends 3 residues past the end of the read, so its final part is completed from the germline J gene. The chain is built from TRBV19 and TRBJ2-1; no firm D call. The CDR3 contains 15 residues. Germline values: CDR1 LNHDA, CDR2 SQIVND (reference sequence). V lost 3 bases, J lost 0 bases, and 9 bases lay in between. CDR3 DNA (partial): TGTGCCAGTAGTATGGGCGTAAGCTCCTACAATGAG. This gives the protein CASSMGVSSYNE. The CDR3 in its entirety is CASSMGVSSYNEQFF.

As regards this clone: With the read ending 3 residues before the CDR3 end, the germline J gene is used to fill in that end. The rearrangement links TRBV18 to TRBJ1-5; no reliable D call. The V end was cut by 3 bases, the J end by 3 bases, with 9 bases between. The CDR3 length is 14 residues. Germline CDR1 reads KGHSH; CDR2 reads LQKENI. CDR3 amino acids: CASSPEGLNQPQHF. Incomplete CDR3 DNA: TGTGCCAGCTCACCGGAAGGGCTCAATCAGCCC.

For this clone: The read comes to an end 3 residues before the CDR3 does, leaving the germline J gene to fill in the end. The chain employs TRBV7-9 and TRBJ1-3; D remains ambiguous. V lost 1 base and J lost 4, with 8 bases in between. The CDR3 totals 14 residues. Germline V gene sequence: CDR1 SEHNR, CDR2 FQNEAQ (reference sequence). CDR3 bases read: TGTGCCAGCAGCTTAGGGGCAGACGGAAACACC. It yields the protein CASSLGADGNT. The entire CDR3 protein reads CASSLGADGNTIYF. Supplemented by reference TRBV7-9 and TRBJ1-3, the full variable domain reads DTGVSQNPRHKITKRGQNVTFRCDPISEHNRLYWYRQTLGQGPEFLTYFQNEAQLEKSRLLSDRFSAERPKGSFSTLEIQRTEQGDSAMYLCASSLGADGNTIYFGEGSWLTVV.

On this clone: The CDR3 is cut off 3 residues early in the read; its end comes from the germline J gene. V and J are TRBV7-9 and TRBJ2-5; 7 bases are shared with TRBD2. J gave up 0 bases and V 5 bases, and 6 bases lay outside the gene matches. The CDR3 is 15 residues long. CDR1 SEHNR and CDR2 FQNEAQ come from the germline V gene (reference sequence). The CDR3 here is CASSGGTTYQETQYF. Partial CDR3 DNA: TGTGCCAGCAGCGGCGGGACTACCTACCAAGAGACC.

Notes on this clone: The read falls 3 residues short of the CDR3 end, and the missing part is taken from the germline J gene. The chain recombines TRBV6-1 with TRBJ1-4; maybe TRBD1 (5 bases). The CDR3 consists of 15 residues. The germline V gene has CDR1 MNHNS and CDR2 SASEGT. The V end was cut by 0 bases, the J end by 7 bases, with 12 bases between. CDR3 in amino acids: CASSEAGGIGEKLFF. CDR3 DNA (partial): TGTGCCAGCAGTGAAGCGGGGGGGATCGGTGAAAAA.

As regards this clone: Sequencing ends 3 residues short of the CDR3 end; the germline J gene provides the rest. The V and J genes are TRBV7-9 and TRBJ2-7; tentative D call: TRBD2 (5 bases). Germline V gene data show CDR1 as SEHNR and CDR2 as FQNEAQ (reference sequence). V was cut by 1 base and J by 4 bases, with 14 bases left in between. This CDR3 is built from 15 residues. The chain's CDR3 is CASSLDRTYAYEQYF. The DNA read from the CDR3 is TGTGCCAGCAGCTTAGATCGGACTTACGCGTACGAG.

In the case of this clone: Read data end 3 residues before the CDR3 end; the end is taken from the germline J gene. This chain joins TRBV7-2 and TRBJ1-1, with a tentative D call TRBD1 (6 bases). The CDR3 contains 15 residues. V was cut by 7 bases and J by 3 bases, with 18 bases left in between. Germline CDR1 SGHTA, CDR2 FQGNSA. CDR3 DNA, as far as it was read: TGTGCCAGCACCCAAACAGGGAGGGGGTACACTGAA. It codes for CASTQTGRGYTE. The CDR3, in full, reads CASTQTGRGYTEAFF. The entire variable domain, with the rest obtained from reference TRBV7-2 and TRBJ1-1, is as follows: GAGVSQSPSNKVTEKGKDVELRCDPISGHTALYWYRQSLGQGLEFLIYFQGNSAPDKSGLPSDRFSAERTGGSVSTLTIQRTQQEDSAVYLCASTQTGRGYTEAFFGQGTRLTVV.

On this clone itself: The read gets to within 3 residues of the CDR3 end, and the germline J gene fills in the rest. The chain links TRBV13 to TRBJ1-1, with D tentatively TRBD1 (5 bases). V dropped 5 bases and J dropped 2 bases, with 6 bases sitting between them. Per the germline V gene, CDR1 is PRHDT and CDR2 is FYEKMQ (reference sequence). This CDR3 spans 12 amino acids. The part of the CDR3 DNA that was read is TGTGCCAGCAGCCAGGGCAACACTGAA. The encoded protein is CASSQGNTE. The full CDR3 protein reads CASSQGNTEAFF.

In the case of this clone: The read is 3 residues too short to cover the CDR3 end, so that end is filled in from the germline J gene. The rearrangement uses TRBV5-4 and TRBJ2-5, with D hard to call. Trimming took 0 bases from V and 3 from J, leaving 9 bases between them. The CDR3 is made up of 14 amino acids. The germline gives CDR1 SGHNT, CDR2 YYREEE (reference sequence). The sequenced CDR3 bases are TGTGCCAGCAGCTTGGGGCAGGAAAAAGAGACC. It translates to CASSLGQEKET. The entire CDR3 protein reads CASSLGQEKETQYF.

For this clone: The read finishes 3 residues shy of the CDR3 end, and the germline J gene is used to complete it. The sample carries other DNA sequences with the same CDR3. The chain couples TRBV19 to TRBJ1-1; 7 bases are shared with TRBD1. V dropped 6 bases and J dropped 4; count of bases not matched to a gene: 8. Germline assignment: CDR1 LNHDA and CDR2 SQIVND (reference sequence). The CDR3 spans 14 residues. The CDR3 DNA, read in part, is TGTGCCAGTAGCCCCGGGACAGACCTCACTGAA. Residues: CASSPGTDLTE. The CDR3 as a whole reads CASSPGTDLTEAFF.

Considering frequency, this clone is medium-sized. The CDR3 extends 3 residues past the end of the read, so its final part is completed from the germline J gene. V usage is TRBV5-4 and J usage is TRBJ1-1; D possibly corresponds to TRBD1 (6 bases). CDR1 is SGHNT, CDR2 YYREEE, per germline (reference sequence). Trimming took 4 bases from V and 0 from J, leaving 10 bases between them. This CDR3 region has 14 residues. The CDR3 loop is CASSQGHLNTEAFF. The CDR3 DNA, read in part, is TGTGCCAGCAGCCAGGGACACCTGAACACTGAA.

Remarks on this clone: The missing CDR3 end, 3 residues past where the read stops, is filled in from the germline J gene. The chain combines TRBV2 with TRBJ2-5, with 10 positions matching TRBD2. The CDR3 has 16 residues. CDR1 and CDR2 (germline): SNHLY, FYNNEI. With 1 base clipped from V and 1 base from J, the junction kept 3 bases outside the gene matches. CDR3 bases read: TGTGCCAGCAGTGAAGAACTAGCGGGGCCCCAAGAGACC. Protein sequence: CASSEELAGPQET. The whole CDR3 region reads CASSEELAGPQETQYF.

About this clone itself: The CDR3 end lies 3 residues beyond the end of the read and is filled in from the germline J gene. This chain connects TRBV6-2 or TRBV6-3 to TRBJ2-1, with 12 bases lining up with TRBD1. Germline values: CDR1 MNHEY, CDR2 SVGEGT. This CDR3 is 16 amino acids long. V lost 2 bases, J lost 8 bases, and 7 bases stayed unmatched. CDR3 sequence: CASSYGGTGGAYEQFF. Partial CDR3 DNA: TGTGCCAGCAGTTACGGGGGGACAGGGGGCGCGTATGAG.

Of note for this clone: The read gets to within 3 residues of the CDR3 end, and the germline J gene fills in the rest. The chain is built from TRBV7-2 and TRBJ1-1, with D uncertain. Trimming took 5 bases from V and 2 from J, leaving 6 bases between them. The germline gives CDR1 SGHTA, CDR2 FQGNSA. CDR3 length: 12 amino acids. This chain's CDR3 is CASSPLNTEAFF. Partial CDR3 DNA: TGTGCCAGCAGCCCCCTTAACACTGAA.

With regard to this clone: The read comes to an end 3 residues before the CDR3 does, leaving the germline J gene to fill in the end. The rearrangement joins TRBV2 to TRBJ2-7; D is possibly TRBD1 (7 bases). V gave up 8 bases and J gave up 3 bases, with 14 bases separating them. There are 13 residues in the CDR3. The V gene's germline CDR1 is SNHLY and CDR2 FYNNEI. The CDR3 loop reads CASYGGGHYEQYF. The part of the CDR3 DNA that was read is TGTGCCAGCTACGGAGGGGGCCACTACGAG. The full variable domain, with the rest looked up from reference TRBV2 and TRBJ2-7, is EPEVTQTPSHQVTQMGQEVILRCVPISNHLYFYWYRQILGQKVEFLVSFYNNEISEKSEIFDDQFSVERPDGSNFTLKIRSTKLEDSAMYFCASYGGGHYEQYFGPGTRLTVT.

About this clone: Read coverage stops 3 residues before the CDR3 terminus; the germline J gene supplies the remainder. This rearrangement joins TRBV13 to TRBJ2-7; tentative D call: TRBD1 (6 bases). The V end was cut by 0 bases, the J end by 0 bases, with 9 bases between. In germline, CDR1 is PRHDT, CDR2 FYEKMQ (reference sequence). The CDR3 contains 15 residues. The CDR3 spells CASSLGEGGSYEQYF. Partial CDR3 DNA: TGTGCCAGCAGCTTAGGGGAAGGGGGCTCCTACGAG.

Details on this clone: The read ends 3 residues before the CDR3 terminus; that terminus is restored from the germline J gene. The chain recombines TRBV29-1 with TRBJ2-7; 9 positions match TRBD2. Germline V gives CDR1 SQVTM, CDR2 ANQGSEA. V was pared by 4 bases and J by 3 bases, with 4 bases of the junction left unmatched. This CDR3 has 13 amino acids. The CDR3 sequence: CSVGQLAGYEQYF. The CDR3 DNA, read in part, is TGCAGCGTTGGCCAACTAGCGGGCTACGAG.

In regard to this clone: The missing CDR3 end, 3 residues past where the read stops, is filled in from the germline J gene. The V and J genes are TRBV7-7 and TRBJ2-1; 7 nucleotides align to TRBD2. CDR1 and CDR2 (germline): SSHAT, FNYEAQ (reference sequence). The CDR3 totals 18 residues. V lost 6 bases, J lost 0 bases, and 14 bases stayed unmatched. Partial CDR3 DNA: TGTGCCAGCAGAACAAAACCCGAAGAGCGGGGCTCCTACAATGAG. It yields the protein CASRTKPEERGSYNE. Given in full, the CDR3 is CASRTKPEERGSYNEQFF.

On this clone: With the read ending 3 residues before the CDR3 end, the germline J gene is used to fill in that end. J is TRBJ2-7 and V is TRBV20-1; D remains unclear. The CDR3 covers 12 residues. CDR1 and CDR2 (germline): DFQATT, SNEGSKA (reference sequence). V was shortened by 3 bases and J by 5 bases, with 11 bases between the two germline ends. The CDR3 loop reads CSASLKPHEQYF. Partial CDR3 DNA: TGCAGTGCTAGCCTAAAGCCCCACGAG.

Comments on this clone: The read ends 3 residues before the CDR3 terminus; that terminus is restored from the germline J gene. The gene calls are TRBV6-2 or TRBV6-3 and TRBJ1-1; maybe TRBD1 (6 bases). V lost 5 bases to trimming and J lost 3 bases, with 16 bases between them. The CDR3 covers 15 residues. Looked up from germline, CDR1 is MNHEY and CDR2 is SVGEGT. CDR3 DNA, as far as it was read: TGTGCCAGCAGTCGACTTTTGGGGACATACACTGAA. This gives the protein CASSRLLGTYTE. The whole CDR3 sequence reads CASSRLLGTYTEAFF.